The 10 T cell receptor beta chains presented below share a single source sample, sequenced in a study of blood T cell repertoires in COVID-19. Repertoires were generated with immunoSEQ multiplex PCR, while TCRdb's copy carries only in-frame clones and drops some. This repertoire shows 200,000 to 300,000 clones, more than 75% found once; its top ten account for around an eighth. The sequencing sample was made of peripheral blood. The receptors come from a woman aged 55 to 70 with active or convalescent COVID-19.

The rearrangement links TRBV19 to TRBJ2-7; 7 bases fit TRBD2. The germline gives CDR1 LNHDA, CDR2 SQIVND (reference sequence). V shed 5 bases and J 1 base; nucleotides not matched to a gene: 11. This CDR3 is built from 16 residues. In DNA, the CDR3 is TGTGCCAGTAGTCCGTACGAGGGAGGGATATCCTACGAGCAGTACTTC. Translated, it gives CASSPYEGGISYEQYF.

The rearrangement uses TRBV5-5 and TRBJ1-2; 8 bases are a match to TRBD1. From germline, CDR1 is SGHKS and CDR2 YYEKEE (reference sequence). V trimming: 4 bases; J trimming: 6 bases; junction bases outside the gene matches: 14. This CDR3 is 16 amino acids long. The CDR3 is CASSRTGTGVENGYTF. In DNA form, the CDR3 reads TGTGCCAGCAGCCGGACCGGGACAGGAGTCGAGAATGGCTACACCTTC. Drawing the rest from reference TRBV5-5 and TRBJ1-2, the complete variable domain is DAGVTQSPTHLIKTRGQQVTLRCSPISGHKSVSWYQQVLGQGPQFIFQYYEKEERGRGNFPDRFSARQFPNYSSELNVNALLLGDSALYLCASSRTGTGVENGYTFGSGTRLTVV.

The chain has TRBV7-9 and TRBJ2-7; possibly TRBD2 for D (6 bases). Trimming took 1 base from V and 7 from J, leaving 17 bases between them. This CDR3 has 15 amino acids. Per the germline V gene, CDR1 is SEHNR and CDR2 is FQNEAQ (reference sequence). CDR3 nucleotides: TGTGCCAGCAGCTTAGAAGGGGACCTTGCGGGAGAGCAGTACTTC. Its protein product is CASSLEGDLAGEQYF.

V gene TRBV18 combines with J gene TRBJ1-5, with 7 bases fitting TRBD1. CDR1 KGHSH and CDR2 LQKENI come from the germline V gene. CDR3 length: 13 residues. V gave up 6 bases and J gave up 5 bases; unmatched junction bases: 4. The CDR3 DNA reads TGTGCCAGCTCGGGACAGTTAGATCAGCCCCAGCATTTT. Encoded protein: CASSGQLDQPQHF.

The chain is built from TRBV6-5 and TRBJ1-2, with a possible D match to TRBD1 (6 bases). The germline V and J ends were trimmed by 0 bases and 8 bases, with 10 bases remaining between them. The CDR3 covers 13 residues. Germline V CDR1 and CDR2: MNHEY, SVGAGI. CDR3 sequence reads: CASSYSAGGGYTF. The CDR3 DNA reads TGTGCCAGCAGTTACTCGGCTGGGGGCGGCTACACCTTC.

The J gene is TRBJ2-7, the V gene TRBV5-5; 7 bases are shared with TRBD1. The germline V gene encodes CDR1 SGHKS and CDR2 YYEKEE (reference sequence). This CDR3 has 14 amino acids. The J segment lost 0 bases and the V segment lost 4 bases, leaving 4 bases of the junction unmatched. The CDR3 here is CASSLQGTSYEQYF. CDR3 coding DNA: TGTGCCAGCAGCCTACAGGGGACCTCCTACGAGCAGTACTTC.

This clone was found a few times. The chain is built from TRBV2 and TRBJ1-5; 9 nucleotides align to TRBD1. This CDR3 has 15 amino acids. The germline CDR1 and CDR2 sequences are SNHLY and FYNNEI. The V segment lost 4 bases and the J segment 2 bases; nucleotides outside the gene matches: 3. This CDR3 reads CASSVDRGRNQPQHF. The DNA for the CDR3 is TGTGCCAGCAGTGTGGACAGGGGTCGCAATCAGCCCCAGCATTTT.

The V call is TRBV18, the J call TRBJ2-7; D is perhaps TRBD1 (6 bases). CDR1 and CDR2 from the germline V gene are KGHSH and LQKENI. The CDR3 is made up of 14 amino acids. The ends were cut back, 3 bases at V and 0 bases at J, with 9 bases in the middle. The CDR3: CASSPSDSSYEQYF. CDR3 in DNA: TGTGCCAGCTCACCGTCGGACAGCTCCTACGAGCAGTACTTC. The entire variable domain, with the rest obtained from reference TRBV18 and TRBJ2-7, is as follows: NAGVMQNPRHLVRRRGQEARLRCSPMKGHSHVYWYRQLPEEGLKFMVYLQKENIIDESGMPKERFSAEFPKEGPSILRIQQVVRGDSAAYFCASSPSDSSYEQYFGPGTRLTVT.

CDR3 loop: CASSPGPLAGNYNEQFF. The DNA of the CDR3 is TGTGCCAGCAGCCCCGGGCCCCTAGCGGGGAACTACAATGAGCAGTTCTTC. The chain employs TRBV2 and TRBJ2-1; 9 positions agree with TRBD2. Losses at the gene ends were 6 bases for V and 3 bases for J; bases not matched to a gene: 12. Germline values: CDR1 SNHLY, CDR2 FYNNEI. The CDR3 is 17 amino acids.

The chain employs TRBV15 and TRBJ2-5; D is uncertain. The ends were cut back, 4 bases at V and 5 bases at J, with 14 bases in the middle. CDR3 length: 14 amino acids. CDR1 is LNHNV and CDR2 is YYDKDF in the germline V gene (reference sequence). CDR3 sequence: CATSKRSQAETQYF. In DNA form, the CDR3 reads TGTGCCACCAGCAAGAGGTCCCAAGCGGAGACCCAGTACTTC. The full variable domain, its missing parts supplied by reference TRBV15 and TRBJ2-5, is DAMVIQNPRYQVTQFGKPVTLSCSQTLNHNVMYWYQQKSSQAPKLLFHYYDKDFNNEADTPDNFQSRRPNTSFCFLDIRSPGLGDTAMYLCATSKRSQAETQYFGPGTRLLVL.